This record looks at one T cell receptor (beta chain) sequence and its context. The data derive from a study of blood T cell repertoires in COVID-19. The CDR3 extends over 13 amino acids. V lost 6 bases to trimming and J lost 6 bases; unmatched junction nucleotides: 10. Germline values: CDR1 SQVTM, CDR2 ANQGSEA. Repertoires were generated with immunoSEQ multiplex PCR, while TCRdb's copy carries only in-frame clones and drops some. Of hundreds of thousands of clones listed, 75% to 90% are singletons. This study enrolled people aged roughly 18 to 90 from 20 to 25 US geographic areas. Donors were grouped by their self-reported clinical history.

This clonotype originated in a man aged 30 to 45 who had recovered from COVID-19. The sequenced sample consisted of PBMCs or T cells enriched from blood (not recorded which). The J gene is TRBJ1-1, the V gene TRBV29-1; 7 nucleotides agree with TRBD1. The CDR3 is CSVNQGVGAEAFF. CDR3 nucleotides: TGCAGCGTAAACCAGGGGGTAGGCGCTGAAGCTTTCTTT.